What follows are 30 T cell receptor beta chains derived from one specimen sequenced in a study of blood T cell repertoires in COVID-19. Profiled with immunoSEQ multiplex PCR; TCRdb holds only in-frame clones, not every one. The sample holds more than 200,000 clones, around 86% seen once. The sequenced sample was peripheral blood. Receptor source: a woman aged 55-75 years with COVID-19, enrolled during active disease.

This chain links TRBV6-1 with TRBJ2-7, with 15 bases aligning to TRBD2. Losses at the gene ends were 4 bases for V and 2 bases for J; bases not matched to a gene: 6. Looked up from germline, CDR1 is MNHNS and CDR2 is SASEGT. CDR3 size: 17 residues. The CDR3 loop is CASSVQGLAGGAYEQYF. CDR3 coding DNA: TGTGCCAGCAGTGTTCAAGGACTAGCGGGAGGGGCCTACGAGCAGTACTTC.

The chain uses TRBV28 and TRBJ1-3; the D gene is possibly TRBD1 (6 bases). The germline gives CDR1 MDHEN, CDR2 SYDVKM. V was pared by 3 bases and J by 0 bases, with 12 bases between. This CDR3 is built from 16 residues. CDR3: CASSFGQSYSGNTIYF. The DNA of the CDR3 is TGTGCCAGCAGTTTTGGACAGTCCTACTCTGGAAACACCATATATTTT.

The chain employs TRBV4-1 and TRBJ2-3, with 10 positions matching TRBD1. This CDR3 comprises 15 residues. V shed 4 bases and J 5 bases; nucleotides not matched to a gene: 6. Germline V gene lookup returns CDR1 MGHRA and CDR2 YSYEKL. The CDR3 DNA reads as TGCGCCAGCAGCCGAACAGGACAGGGGGTAGATACGCAGTATTTT. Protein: CASSRTGQGVDTQYF.

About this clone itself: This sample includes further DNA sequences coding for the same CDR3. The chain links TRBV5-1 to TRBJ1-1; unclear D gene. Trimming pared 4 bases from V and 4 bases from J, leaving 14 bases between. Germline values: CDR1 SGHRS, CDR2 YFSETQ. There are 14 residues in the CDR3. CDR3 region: CASSLEGAGTEAFF. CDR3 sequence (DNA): TGCGCCAGCAGCCTGGAAGGTGCGGGCACTGAAGCTTTCTTT.

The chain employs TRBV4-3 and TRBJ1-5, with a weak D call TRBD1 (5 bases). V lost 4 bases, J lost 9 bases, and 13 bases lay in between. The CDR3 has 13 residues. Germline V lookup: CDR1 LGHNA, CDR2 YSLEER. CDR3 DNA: TGCGCCAGCAGCCCCTCAGGCGGGGCGCCCCAGCATTTT. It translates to CASSPSGGAPQHF.

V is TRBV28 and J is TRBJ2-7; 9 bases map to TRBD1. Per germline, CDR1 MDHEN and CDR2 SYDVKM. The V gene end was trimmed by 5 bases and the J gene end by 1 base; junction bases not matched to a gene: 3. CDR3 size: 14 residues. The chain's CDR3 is CASSRDRVSYEQYF. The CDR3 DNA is TGTGCCAGCAGTCGGGACAGGGTTTCCTACGAGCAGTACTTC.

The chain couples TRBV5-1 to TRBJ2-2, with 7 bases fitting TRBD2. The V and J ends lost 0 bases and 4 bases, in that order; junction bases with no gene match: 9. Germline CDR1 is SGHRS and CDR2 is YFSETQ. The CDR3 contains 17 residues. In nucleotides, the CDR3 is TGCGCCAGCAGCTTGGTCACTGCGGGAGTTAGCACCGGGGAGCTGTTTTTT. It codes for CASSLVTAGVSTGELFF.

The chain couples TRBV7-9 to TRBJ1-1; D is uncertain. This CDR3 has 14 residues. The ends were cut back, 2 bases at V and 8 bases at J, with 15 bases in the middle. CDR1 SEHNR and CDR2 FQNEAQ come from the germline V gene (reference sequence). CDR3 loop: CASSLITPPSEAFF. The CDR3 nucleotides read TGTGCCAGCAGCTTAATTACTCCTCCATCAGAAGCTTTCTTT. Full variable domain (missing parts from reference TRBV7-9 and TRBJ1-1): DTGVSQNPRHKITKRGQNVTFRCDPISEHNRLYWYRQTLGQGPEFLTYFQNEAQLEKSRLLSDRFSAERPKGSFSTLEIQRTEQGDSAMYLCASSLITPPSEAFFGQGTRLTVV.

CDR3 bases: TGTGCCACCAGTGACCCGAGGGGAGGGCGTGCAGATACGCAGTATTTT. It codes for CATSDPRGGRADTQYF. This chain links TRBV24-1 with TRBJ2-3; 7 positions agree with TRBD2. Germline V gene sequence: CDR1 KGHDR, CDR2 SFDVKD. V shed 4 bases and J 4 bases; nucleotides not matched to a gene: 10. This CDR3 contains 16 residues.

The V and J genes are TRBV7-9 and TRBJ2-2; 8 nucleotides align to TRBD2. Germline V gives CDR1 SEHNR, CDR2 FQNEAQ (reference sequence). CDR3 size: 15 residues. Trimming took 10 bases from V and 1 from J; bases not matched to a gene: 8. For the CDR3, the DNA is TGTGCCACTCCGCGGGGGGACCGGAACACCGGGGAGCTGTTTTTT. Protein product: CATPRGDRNTGELFF.

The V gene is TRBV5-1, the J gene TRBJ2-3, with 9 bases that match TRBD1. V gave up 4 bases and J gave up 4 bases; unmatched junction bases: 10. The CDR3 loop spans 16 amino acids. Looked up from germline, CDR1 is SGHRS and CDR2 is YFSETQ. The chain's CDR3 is CASSLQGATGPDTQYF. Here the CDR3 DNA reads TGCGCCAGCAGCCTACAGGGGGCAACAGGCCCAGATACGCAGTATTTT.

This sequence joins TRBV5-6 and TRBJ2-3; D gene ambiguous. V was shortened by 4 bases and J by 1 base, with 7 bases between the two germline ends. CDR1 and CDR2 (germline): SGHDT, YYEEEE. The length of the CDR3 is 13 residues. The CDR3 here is CASSLEGTDTQYF. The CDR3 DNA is TGTGCCAGCAGCCTAGAGGGCACAGATACGCAGTATTTT.

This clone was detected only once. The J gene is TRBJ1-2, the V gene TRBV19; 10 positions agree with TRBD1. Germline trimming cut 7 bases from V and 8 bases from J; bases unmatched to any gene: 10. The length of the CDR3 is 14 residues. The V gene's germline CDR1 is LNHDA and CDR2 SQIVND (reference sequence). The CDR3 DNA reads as TGTGCCAGTACCAGGGACAGGGGACAGGGAGGCTACACCTTC. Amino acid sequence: CASTRDRGQGGYTF.

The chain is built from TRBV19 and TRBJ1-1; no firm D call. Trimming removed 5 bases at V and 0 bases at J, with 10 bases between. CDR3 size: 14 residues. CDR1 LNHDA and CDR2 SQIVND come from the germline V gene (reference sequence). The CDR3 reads CASSVQSMNTEAFF. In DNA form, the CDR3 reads TGTGCCAGTAGTGTACAGAGCATGAACACTGAAGCTTTCTTT.

CDR3 bases: TGTGCCACCGACAGGGGGAGCTCTGGAAACACCATATATTTT. It translates to CATDRGSSGNTIYF. The chain has TRBV6-5 and TRBJ1-3, with 9 bases aligning to TRBD1. Germline CDR1 is MNHEY and CDR2 is SVGAGI. There are 14 residues in the CDR3. V dropped 10 bases and J dropped 0; count of bases not matched to a gene: 4.

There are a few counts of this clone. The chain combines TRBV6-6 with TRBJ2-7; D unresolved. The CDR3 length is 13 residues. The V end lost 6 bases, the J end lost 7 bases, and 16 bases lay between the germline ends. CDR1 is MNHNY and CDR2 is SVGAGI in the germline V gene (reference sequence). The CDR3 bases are TGTGCCAGCAGGAGGAGTTGGCCTGGTGAGCAGTACTTC. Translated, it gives CASRRSWPGEQYF.

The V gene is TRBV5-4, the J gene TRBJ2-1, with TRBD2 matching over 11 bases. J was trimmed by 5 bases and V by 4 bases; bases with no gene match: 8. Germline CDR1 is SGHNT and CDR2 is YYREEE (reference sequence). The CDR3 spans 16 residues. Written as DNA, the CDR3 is TGTGCCAGCAGCCCGACGACTAGCGGGACCCACAATGAGCAGTTCTTC. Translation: CASSPTTSGTHNEQFF.

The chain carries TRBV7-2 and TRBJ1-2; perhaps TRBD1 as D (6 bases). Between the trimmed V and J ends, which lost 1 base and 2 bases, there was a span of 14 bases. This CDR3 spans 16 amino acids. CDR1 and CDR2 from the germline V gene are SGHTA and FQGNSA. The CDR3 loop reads CASSLEALDRNYGYTF. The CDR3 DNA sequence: TGTGCCAGCAGCTTAGAGGCCCTCGACAGGAACTATGGCTACACCTTC.

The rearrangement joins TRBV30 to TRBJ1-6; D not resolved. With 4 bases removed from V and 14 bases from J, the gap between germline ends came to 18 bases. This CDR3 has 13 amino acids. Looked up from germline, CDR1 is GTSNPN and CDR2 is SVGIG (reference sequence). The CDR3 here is CAWNPEINSALHF. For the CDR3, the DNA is TGTGCCTGGAATCCGGAGATAAACTCGGCCCTCCACTTT.

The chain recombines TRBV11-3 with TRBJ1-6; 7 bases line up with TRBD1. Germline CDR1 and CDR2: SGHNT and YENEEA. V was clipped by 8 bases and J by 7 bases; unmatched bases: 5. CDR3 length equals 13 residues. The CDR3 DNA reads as TGTGCCAGCGTCCAGGGGGACAATTCACCCCTCCACTTT. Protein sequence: CASVQGDNSPLHF.

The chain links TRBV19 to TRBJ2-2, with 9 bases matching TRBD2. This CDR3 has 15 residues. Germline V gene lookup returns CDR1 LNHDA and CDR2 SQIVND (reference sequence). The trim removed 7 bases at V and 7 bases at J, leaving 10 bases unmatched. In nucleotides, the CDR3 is TGTGCCAGTACCCGGGGTAGCGGGAGTTTCGGGGAGCTGTTTTTT. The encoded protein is CASTRGSGSFGELFF.

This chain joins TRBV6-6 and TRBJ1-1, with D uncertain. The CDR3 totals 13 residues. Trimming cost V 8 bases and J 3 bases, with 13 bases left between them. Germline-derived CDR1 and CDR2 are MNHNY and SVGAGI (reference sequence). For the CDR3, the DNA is TGTGCCAGCTCAAACCTCCAGGACACTGAAGCTTTCTTT. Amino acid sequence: CASSNLQDTEAFF.

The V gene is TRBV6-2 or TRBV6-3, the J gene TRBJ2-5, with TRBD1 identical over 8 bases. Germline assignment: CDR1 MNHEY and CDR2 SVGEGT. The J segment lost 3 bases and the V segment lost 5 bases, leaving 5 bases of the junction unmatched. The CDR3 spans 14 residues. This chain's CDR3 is CASSRTTGEETQYF. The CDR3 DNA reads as TGTGCCAGCAGTAGAACGACAGGGGAAGAGACCCAGTACTTC.

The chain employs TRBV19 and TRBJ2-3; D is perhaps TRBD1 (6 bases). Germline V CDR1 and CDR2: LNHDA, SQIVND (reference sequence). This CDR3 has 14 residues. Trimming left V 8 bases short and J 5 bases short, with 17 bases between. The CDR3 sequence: CASGTGRGGDTQYF. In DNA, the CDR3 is TGTGCCAGTGGGACGGGACGAGGGGGAGATACGCAGTATTTT.

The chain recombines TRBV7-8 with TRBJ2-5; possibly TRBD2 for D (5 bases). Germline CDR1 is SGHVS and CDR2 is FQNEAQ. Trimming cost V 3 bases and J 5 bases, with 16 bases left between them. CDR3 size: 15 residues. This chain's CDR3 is CASSFGLNRGETQYF. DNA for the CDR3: TGTGCCAGCAGCTTCGGCCTAAACCGAGGGGAGACCCAGTACTTC.

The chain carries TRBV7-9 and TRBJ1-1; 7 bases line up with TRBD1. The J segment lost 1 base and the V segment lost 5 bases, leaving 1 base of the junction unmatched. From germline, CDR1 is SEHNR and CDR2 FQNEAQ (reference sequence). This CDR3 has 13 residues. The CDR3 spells CASSGDRNTEAFF. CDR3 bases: TGTGCCAGCAGCGGGGACAGGAACACTGAAGCTTTCTTT.

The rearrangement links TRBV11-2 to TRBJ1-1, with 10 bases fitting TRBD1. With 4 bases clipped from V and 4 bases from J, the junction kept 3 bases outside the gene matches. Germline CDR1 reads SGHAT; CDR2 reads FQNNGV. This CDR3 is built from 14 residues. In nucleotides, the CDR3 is TGTGCCAGCAGCTCCCGGACAGGGGGCACTGAAGCTTTCTTT. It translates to CASSSRTGGTEAFF. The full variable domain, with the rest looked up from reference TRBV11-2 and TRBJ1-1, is EAGVAQSPRYKIIEKRQSVAFWCNPISGHATLYWYQQILGQGPKLLIQFQNNGVVDDSQLPKDRFSAERLKGVDSTLKIQPAKLEDSAVYLCASSSRTGGTEAFFGQGTRLTVV.

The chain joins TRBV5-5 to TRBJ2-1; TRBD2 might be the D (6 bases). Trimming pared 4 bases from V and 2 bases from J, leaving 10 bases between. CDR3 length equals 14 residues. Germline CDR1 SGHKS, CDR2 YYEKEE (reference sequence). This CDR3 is CASSPIAAYNEQFF. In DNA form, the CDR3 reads TGTGCCAGCAGCCCCATAGCGGCCTACAATGAGCAGTTCTTC. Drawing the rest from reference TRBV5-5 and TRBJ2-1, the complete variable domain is DAGVTQSPTHLIKTRGQQVTLRCSPISGHKSVSWYQQVLGQGPQFIFQYYEKEERGRGNFPDRFSARQFPNYSSELNVNALLLGDSALYLCASSPIAAYNEQFFGPGTRLTVL.

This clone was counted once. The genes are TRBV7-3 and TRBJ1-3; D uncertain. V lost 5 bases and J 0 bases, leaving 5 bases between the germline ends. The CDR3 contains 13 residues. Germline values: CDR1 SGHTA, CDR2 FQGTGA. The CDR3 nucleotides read TGTGCCAGCAGCCCGTACTCTGGAAACACCATATATTTT. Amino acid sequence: CASSPYSGNTIYF.

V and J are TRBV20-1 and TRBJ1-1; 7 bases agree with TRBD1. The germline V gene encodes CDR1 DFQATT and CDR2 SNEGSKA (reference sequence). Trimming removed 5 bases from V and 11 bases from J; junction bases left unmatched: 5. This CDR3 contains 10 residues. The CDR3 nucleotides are TGCAGTGCTTTCACAGGGGACGCTTTCTTT. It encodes CSAFTGDAFF.